The 32 T cell receptor beta chains below all came from one sample that was sequenced in a study of immune evolution from preneoplasia to lung adenocarcinoma. Measured with immunoSEQ multiplex PCR; TCRdb has only the in-frame clones, and not every one. The sample carries about 4,900 clones, roughly three quarters recorded once. Sequenced: FFPE minimally invasive lung adenocarcinoma tissue. The origin of the receptors is a person in their 70s with lung adenocarcinoma.

This clone was picked up a small number of times. The gene calls are TRBV7-8 and TRBJ2-7, with 8 bases that match TRBD2. V trimming: 4 bases; J trimming: 3 bases; junction bases outside the gene matches: 2. The CDR3 spans 13 residues. Germline V gene data show CDR1 as SGHVS and CDR2 as FQNEAQ. The CDR3 reads CASSSRGDYEQYF. The CDR3 DNA is TGTGCCAGCAGCTCGCGGGGGGACTACGAGCAGTACTTC.

The chain is built from TRBV19 and TRBJ1-2; possible D gene TRBD1, 5 bases. Trimming left V 5 bases short and J 0 bases short, with 13 bases between. The length of the CDR3 is 15 residues. Germline lookup yields CDR1 LNHDA and CDR2 SQIVND (reference sequence). CDR3 nucleotides: TGTGCCAGTAGTGTTACAGGTTTAGCTAACTATGGCTACACCTTC. This gives the protein CASSVTGLANYGYTF. The whole variable domain, remainder taken from reference TRBV19 and TRBJ1-2, is DGGITQSPKYLFRKEGQNVTLSCEQNLNHDAMYWYRQDPGQGLRLIYYSQIVNDFQKGDIAEGYSVSREKKESFPLTVTSAQKNPTAFYLCASSVTGLANYGYTFGSGTRLTVV.

CDR3 residues: CASSPTSGSTPELFF. The CDR3 DNA sequence: TGCGCCAGCAGCCCGACTAGCGGGAGTACTCCGGAGCTGTTTTTT. V is TRBV5-1 and J is TRBJ2-2; 12 bases agree with TRBD2. CDR3 length: 15 amino acids. The J segment lost 10 bases and the V segment lost 4 bases, leaving 8 bases of the junction unmatched. In germline, CDR1 is SGHRS, CDR2 YFSETQ. The variable domain in full, with the rest retrieved from reference TRBV5-1 and TRBJ2-2, is KAGVTQTPRYLIKTRGQQVTLSCSPISGHRSVSWYQQTPGQGLQFLFEYFSETQRNKGNFPGRFSGRQFSNSRSEMNVSTLELGDSALYLCASSPTSGSTPELFFGEGSRLTVL.

This chain connects TRBV19 to TRBJ1-3; TRBD1 is a possible D gene (5 bases). Germline assignment: CDR1 LNHDA and CDR2 SQIVND (reference sequence). There are 15 residues in the CDR3. Trimming took 7 bases from V and 0 from J, leaving 13 bases between them. CDR3 bases: TGTGCCAGTACCGAACAGGTTTTCTCTGGAAACACCATATATTTT. It codes for CASTEQVFSGNTIYF.

This clone was seen once. The chain joins TRBV30 to TRBJ2-2, with 10 positions matching TRBD2. Unmatched junction bases numbered 8, after V lost 3 bases and J lost 4 bases. Germline assignment: CDR1 GTSNPN and CDR2 SVGIG (reference sequence). This CDR3 has 16 amino acids. This CDR3 reads CAWRRPSGSLTGELFF. CDR3 in DNA: TGTGCCTGGAGGAGGCCTAGCGGGAGCCTCACCGGGGAGCTGTTTTTT.

The V call is TRBV28, the J call TRBJ1-1; TRBD1 might be the D (5 bases). Trimming took 6 bases from V and 0 from J, leaving 23 bases between them. Germline V gene sequence: CDR1 MDHEN, CDR2 SYDVKM. CDR3 size: 18 residues. CDR3 loop: CASSPRWGRKTMNTEAFF. CDR3 sequence (DNA): TGTGCCAGCAGCCCACGGTGGGGACGGAAGACTATGAACACTGAAGCTTTCTTT.

This chain uses TRBV27 with TRBJ2-1, with a possible D match to TRBD1 (5 bases). The CDR3 has 15 residues. CDR1 MNHEY and CDR2 SMNVEV come from the germline V gene (reference sequence). V was trimmed by 6 bases and J by 0 bases, leaving 12 bases between them. This CDR3 is CASSPDISSYNEQFF. The CDR3 nucleotides read TGTGCCAGCAGCCCGGACATTAGCTCCTACAATGAGCAGTTCTTC.

This clone was seen only a few times. This CDR3 is also generated by other DNA sequences in the sample. This rearrangement joins TRBV9 to TRBJ2-1, with 12 bases aligning to TRBD2. There are 16 residues in the CDR3. V dropped 4 bases and J dropped 7; count of bases not matched to a gene: 9. The germline CDR1 and CDR2 sequences are SGDLS and YYNGEE. The CDR3 protein is CASSSRTSGTRNEQFF. CDR3 nucleotides: TGTGCCAGCAGCTCCCGGACTAGCGGGACTAGGAATGAGCAGTTCTTC.

V usage is TRBV9 and J usage is TRBJ1-2; 10 bases line up with TRBD1. V shed 3 bases and J 10 bases; nucleotides not matched to a gene: 9. This CDR3 is 14 amino acids long. Germline V gene sequence: CDR1 SGDLS, CDR2 YYNGEE. The CDR3 loop is CASSDGTGDADYTF. The CDR3 DNA reads as TGTGCCAGCAGCGACGGGACAGGGGACGCGGACTACACCTTC.

The chain links TRBV5-1 to TRBJ1-4; a possible D gene is TRBD1 (5 bases). CDR1 is SGHRS and CDR2 is YFSETQ in the germline V gene. CDR3 length: 15 amino acids. The germline V and J ends were trimmed by 3 bases and 3 bases, with 12 bases remaining between them. CDR3 amino acids: CASSWGDGSNEKLFF. CDR3 sequence (DNA): TGCGCCAGCAGCTGGGGGGACGGCTCTAATGAAAAACTGTTTTTT.

The rearrangement uses TRBV7-9 and TRBJ2-2, with 9 bases fitting TRBD2. V dropped 0 bases and J dropped 3; count of bases not matched to a gene: 5. Per germline, CDR1 SEHNR and CDR2 FQNEAQ (reference sequence). This CDR3 has 17 residues. In DNA, the CDR3 is TGTGCCAGCAGCTTAGCGCGGGAGGGCCGGGACACCGGGGAGCTGTTTTTT. This codes for CASSLAREGRDTGELFF.

The chain joins TRBV5-1 to TRBJ2-3; D perhaps matches TRBD1 (6 bases). The CDR3 is made up of 14 amino acids. Germline V gene data show CDR1 as SGHRS and CDR2 as YFSETQ. Trimming removed 0 bases from V and 2 bases from J, with 7 bases in between. This chain's CDR3 is CASSLGQDTDTQYF. In nucleotides, the CDR3 is TGCGCCAGCAGCTTGGGACAGGACACAGATACGCAGTATTTT.

The table lists this clone with a count of one. The chain uses TRBV2 and TRBJ2-1; 7 bases line up with TRBD2. Germline CDR1 and CDR2: SNHLY and FYNNEI. The CDR3 length is 14 residues. Germline trimming cut 8 bases from V and 8 bases from J; bases unmatched to any gene: 12. The CDR3 region has the DNA TGTGCCAGCTCGGAGGCGGGAGTCGAGGATGAGCAGTTCTTC. Its protein is CASSEAGVEDEQFF.

J is TRBJ2-6 and V is TRBV11-3, with D perhaps assigned TRBD1 or TRBD2 (7 bases each). Germline V gene sequence: CDR1 SGHNT, CDR2 YENEEA. Trimming left V 4 bases short and J 2 bases short, with 18 bases between. This CDR3 spans 18 amino acids. CDR3 loop: CASSSRGGTGAGANVLTF. The CDR3 DNA follows: TGTGCCAGCAGCTCTAGGGGGGGAACAGGGGCTGGGGCCAACGTCCTGACTTTC.

V gene TRBV19 combines with J gene TRBJ2-7; D gene unclear. The germline V and J ends were trimmed by 5 bases and 3 bases, with 20 bases remaining between them. CDR1 and CDR2 from the germline V gene are LNHDA and SQIVND (reference sequence). This CDR3 contains 16 residues. CDR3 in amino acids: CASSPLTQPRFYEQYF. Written as DNA, the CDR3 is TGTGCCAGTAGTCCTTTAACGCAGCCGCGGTTCTACGAGCAGTACTTC.

This rearrangement joins TRBV5-1 to TRBJ2-2; D is possibly TRBD1 or TRBD2 (5 bases each). The V gene lost 1 base and the J gene lost 3 bases, with 13 bases spanning the gap. There are 16 residues in the CDR3. Germline loops: CDR1 SGHRS, CDR2 YFSETQ. The CDR3 DNA is TGCGCCAGCAGCTTGCTGGGGGAGAGGGACACCGGGGAGCTGTTTTTT. As protein: CASSLLGERDTGELFF.

The chain employs TRBV15 and TRBJ1-5; the D is unclear. From germline, CDR1 is LNHNV and CDR2 YYDKDF (reference sequence). V lost 1 base and J lost 0, with 7 bases in between. This CDR3 contains 15 residues. The CDR3 DNA reads as TGTGCCACCAGCAGAGTTCGGGGTAGCAATCAGCCCCAGCATTTT. It yields the protein CATSRVRGSNQPQHF.

The rearrangement uses TRBV9 and TRBJ2-7; unclear D gene. The germline gives CDR1 SGDLS, CDR2 YYNGEE. This CDR3 spans 14 amino acids. V lost 4 bases to trimming and J lost 1 base, with 12 bases between them. CDR3 in amino acids: CASSPDWTSYEQYF. The CDR3 bases are TGTGCCAGCAGCCCAGACTGGACGTCCTACGAGCAGTACTTC.

The chain carries TRBV2 and TRBJ1-1, with a weak D call TRBD1 (5 bases). The CDR3 is 13 residues long. Trimming removed 7 bases from V and 0 bases from J, with 9 bases in between. Germline V CDR1 and CDR2: SNHLY, FYNNEI. The CDR3 sequence: CASTQGLNTEAFF. The CDR3 DNA is TGTGCCAGCACCCAGGGTCTGAACACTGAAGCTTTCTTT.

The chain uses TRBV18 and TRBJ2-2; either TRBD1 or TRBD2 may fit D (5 bases each). The CDR3 runs 15 residues. Trimming took 2 bases from V and 7 from J, leaving 14 bases between them. CDR1 and CDR2 from the germline V gene are KGHSH and LQKENI. Here the CDR3 reads CASSPVSGRGGELFF. The CDR3 region has the DNA TGTGCCAGCTCACCAGTCTCGGGGCGCGGCGGGGAGCTGTTTTTT.

This rearrangement joins TRBV5-1 to TRBJ1-2; D remains ambiguous. The CDR3 spans 12 residues. V was cut by 0 bases and J by 4 bases, with 4 bases left in between. CDR1 and CDR2 from the germline V gene are SGHRS and YFSETQ. The CDR3 region is CASSLESYGYTF. In DNA form, the CDR3 reads TGCGCCAGCAGCTTGGAGAGCTATGGCTACACCTTC.

The chain employs TRBV4-2 and TRBJ2-1; 11 positions agree with TRBD2. The CDR3 is made up of 16 amino acids. Germline V lookup: CDR1 LGHNA, CDR2 YNFKEQ. V lost 4 bases to trimming and J lost 6 bases; unmatched junction nucleotides: 8. This chain's CDR3 is CASSLALAGVINEQFF. The CDR3 region has the DNA TGTGCCAGCAGCCTCGCACTAGCGGGAGTAATCAATGAGCAGTTCTTC.

This chain links TRBV4-1 with TRBJ2-1; D is unclear. Germline CDR1 MGHRA, CDR2 YSYEKL. CDR3 length equals 19 residues. Trimming shortened V by 0 bases and J by 10 bases, and 28 bases separated the two germline ends. The CDR3 DNA reads TGCGCCAGCAGCCAAGATCCCCATTCCGGCGCGCGAGGTCAAACGGAGCAGTTCTTC. This sequence encodes CASSQDPHSGARGQTEQFF.

The chain links TRBV21-1 to TRBJ2-6; whether TRBD1, the table's D call, matches the DNA was not checked. TRBV21-1 corresponds to a pseudogene. The CDR3 is 17 residues long. CDR3 region: CASSKGPRGSGANVLTF. The CDR3 nucleotides are TGTGCCAGCAGCAAAGGGCCCAGGGGATCTGGGGCCAACGTCCTGACTTTC.

This chain links TRBV12-5 with TRBJ1-5; D is unresolved. V gave up 3 bases and J gave up 11 bases, with 8 bases separating them. This CDR3 has 11 amino acids. CDR1 and CDR2 (germline): LGHNT, FRNRAP. Here the CDR3 DNA reads TGTGCTAGTGGTTTAAATACGGCCCAGCATTTT. It is translated as CASGLNTAQHF.

This clone came up once. This chain links TRBV7-9 with TRBJ2-5; D may be TRBD2 (6 bases). The CDR3 runs 16 residues. Trimming took off 3 bases at V and 4 bases at J, with 18 bases between the two ends. CDR1 is SEHNR, CDR2 FQNEAQ, per germline (reference sequence). The CDR3 region is CASSFVELALGETQYF. The CDR3 DNA sequence: TGTGCCAGCAGCTTTGTCGAACTAGCCTTAGGAGAGACCCAGTACTTC.

This chain connects TRBV29-1 to TRBJ2-1; 13 nucleotides match TRBD2. The CDR3 loop spans 14 amino acids. Germline CDR1 reads SQVTM; CDR2 reads ANQGSEA. CDR3 nucleotide sequence: TGCAGTCTTTGGACTAGCGGGAGTTCGGGTGAGCAGTTCTTC. Its protein product is CSLWTSGSSGEQFF.

The genes are TRBV5-8 and TRBJ2-1; 9 nucleotides line up with TRBD1. The CDR3 runs to 16 residues. The junction had 6 bases not matched to a gene; V was cut back by 2 bases and J by 3 bases. Germline V lookup: CDR1 SGHTS, CDR2 YDEGEE. This CDR3 is CASSLEGQGNYNEQFF. In DNA form, the CDR3 reads TGTGCCAGCAGCTTAGAGGGACAGGGAAACTACAATGAGCAGTTCTTC.

This clone was recorded only once. This sequence joins TRBV5-5 and TRBJ2-3, with 8 bases that match TRBD2. The CDR3 loop spans 14 amino acids. J gave up 5 bases and V 6 bases, and 8 bases lay outside the gene matches. Germline V gene sequence: CDR1 SGHKS, CDR2 YYEKEE (reference sequence). The chain's CDR3 is CASTLRGDGDTQYF. DNA of the CDR3: TGTGCCAGCACCCTGCGGGGGGACGGAGATACGCAGTATTTT.

The chain couples TRBV18 to TRBJ2-7; the match to TRBD1 covers 10 bases. Germline V gene data show CDR1 as KGHSH and CDR2 as LQKENI. The CDR3 is made up of 14 amino acids. Trimming cost V 3 bases and J 3 bases; bases outside gene matches: 2. CDR3: CASSPGTGDYEQYF. The CDR3 DNA reads TGTGCCAGCTCACCGGGGACAGGGGACTACGAGCAGTACTTC. Complete variable domain (other parts from reference TRBV18 and TRBJ2-7): NAGVMQNPRHLVRRRGQEARLRCSPMKGHSHVYWYRQLPEEGLKFMVYLQKENIIDESGMPKERFSAEFPKEGPSILRIQQVVRGDSAAYFCASSPGTGDYEQYFGPGTRLTVT.

This sequence joins TRBV6-5 and TRBJ1-5; 7 bases match TRBD1. CDR1 is MNHEY and CDR2 is SVGAGI in the germline V gene. After removal of 0 bases from V and 4 bases from J, the junction contained 3 bases not matched to a gene. This CDR3 is 15 amino acids long. CDR3 DNA sequence: TGTGCCAGCAGTTACTCGGGGACAGAGAATCAGCCCCAGCATTTT. Its translation: CASSYSGTENQPQHF.

The sample holds a few counts of this clone. J is TRBJ2-5 and V is TRBV7-9; 9 nucleotides align to TRBD2. Per germline, CDR1 SEHNR and CDR2 FQNEAQ (reference sequence). After removal of 3 bases from V and 4 bases from J, the junction contained 6 bases not matched to a gene. This CDR3 region has 15 residues. CDR3 in amino acids: CASSFGSGSRETQYF. CDR3 sequence (DNA): TGTGCCAGCAGCTTCGGTAGCGGGAGTCGAGAGACCCAGTACTTC.